A selection of T cell receptor beta chains follows, all from one sample in a study of cytomegalovirus exposure and HLA in healthy donors. Clones were sequenced by immunoSEQ multiplex PCR, and TCRdb holds only the in-frame ones, with some missing. The repertoire consists of some 250,000 clones, with about four fifths occurring once and the leading ten covering 5% to 6%. Sequenced sample: PBMCs. The receptor set was obtained from a woman in her forties in good health and CMV-seropositive. The CDR3 runs from the conserved cysteine through the conserved F or W. D genes are given only for firm matches. For some rows the clone size is stated as once, few or many, or as a class when expanded; others skip it.

v_gene: TRBV29-1; d_gene: TRBD1; j_gene: TRBJ2-7; abundance: .; CDR3nt: TGCAGCGCTCTACCGGGACAGGGTAACCACGAGCAGTACTTC; CDR3aa: CSALPGQGNHEQYF
v_gene: TRBV4-3; d_gene: TRBD2; j_gene: TRBJ2-1; abundance: .; CDR3nt: TGCGCCAGCAGCCAAGCGGGGACTAGCGGGAAAAATGAGCAGTTCTTC; CDR3aa: CASSQAGTSGKNEQFF
v_gene: TRBV7-9; d_gene: TRBD1; j_gene: TRBJ1-1; abundance: .; CDR3nt: TGTGCCAGCAGCGGACAGGCCGGGGCCAACGGTGGGGGCGCTGAAGCTTTCTTT; CDR3aa: CASSGQAGANGGGAEAFF
v_gene: TRBV20-1; d_gene: .; j_gene: TRBJ1-2; abundance: once; CDR3nt: TGCAGTGCCCCGACAAACTATGGCTACACCTTC; CDR3aa: CSAPTNYGYTF
v_gene: TRBV15; d_gene: TRBD2; j_gene: TRBJ2-1; abundance: .; CDR3nt: TGTGCCACCAGCAGAGATCTCGGGGGAGGGCCCAGCAAAAGCTCCTACAATGAGCAGTTCTTC; CDR3aa: CATSRDLGGGPSKSSYNEQFF
v_gene: TRBV28; d_gene: TRBD1; j_gene: TRBJ1-2; abundance: .; CDR3nt: TGTGCCAGCAGTGGCGGGACAGGGGACTATGGCTACACCTTC; CDR3aa: CASSGGTGDYGYTF
v_gene: TRBV13; d_gene: .; j_gene: TRBJ1-5; abundance: .; CDR3nt: TGTGCCAGCACAGCGGGAGGCAATCAGCCCCAGCATTTT; CDR3aa: CASTAGGNQPQHF
v_gene: TRBV9; d_gene: .; j_gene: TRBJ1-5; abundance: .; CDR3nt: TGTGCCAGCACCCCCCGGGTAGGTCAGCCCCAGCATTTT; CDR3aa: CASTPRVGQPQHF
v_gene: TRBV5-1; d_gene: .; j_gene: TRBJ2-5; abundance: .; CDR3nt: TGCGCCAGCAGCTTGGGGGACATCCAAGAGACCCAGTACTTC; CDR3aa: CASSLGDIQETQYF
v_gene: TRBV4-2; d_gene: TRBD1; j_gene: TRBJ2-7; abundance: few; CDR3nt: TGTGCCAGCAGCCAAAATCCACAGGGGCCTCCCTACGAGCAGTACTTC; CDR3aa: CASSQNPQGPPYEQYF
v_gene: TRBV6-4; d_gene: TRBD2; j_gene: TRBJ2-3; abundance: .; CDR3nt: TGTGCCAGCAGTGGTGGCGGGAGGTCCACAGATACGCAGTATTTT; CDR3aa: CASSGGGRSTDTQYF
v_gene: TRBV6-6; d_gene: TRBD2; j_gene: TRBJ2-5; abundance: .; CDR3nt: TGTGCCAGCAGTTACTCGATAGCGGGGGTCGGAGAGACCCAGTACTTC; CDR3aa: CASSYSIAGVGETQYF
v_gene: TRBV5-1; d_gene: TRBD2; j_gene: TRBJ2-5; abundance: .; CDR3nt: TGCGCCAGCGGCCGACTAGCGGGGGAGGTGGAGACCCAGTACTTC; CDR3aa: CASGRLAGEVETQYF
v_gene: TRBV18; d_gene: .; j_gene: TRBJ1-5; abundance: once; CDR3nt: TGTGCCAGCTCACCAGCAGGGGCCAACAATCAGCCCCAGCATTTT; CDR3aa: CASSPAGANNQPQHF
v_gene: TRBV11-2; d_gene: .; j_gene: TRBJ2-5; abundance: .; CDR3nt: TGTGCCAGCAGCTTCGACGGGCAAGAGACCCAGTACTTC; CDR3aa: CASSFDGQETQYF
v_gene: TRBV11-2; d_gene: TRBD2; j_gene: TRBJ2-5; abundance: once; CDR3nt: TGTGCCAGCAGCTTAGGGGCGGGAGGGGAGACCCAGTACTTC; CDR3aa: CASSLGAGGETQYF
v_gene: TRBV11-3; d_gene: .; j_gene: TRBJ2-7; abundance: .; CDR3nt: TGTGCCAGCAGCAAGAGGACACCTAATACCTACGAGCAGTACTTC; CDR3aa: CASSKRTPNTYEQYF
v_gene: TRBV11-1; d_gene: TRBD1; j_gene: TRBJ2-2; abundance: .; CDR3nt: TGTGCCAGCAGCCATCCGGCAGGGGGCAACACCGGGGAGCTGTTTTTT; CDR3aa: CASSHPAGGNTGELFF
v_gene: TRBV11-2; d_gene: .; j_gene: TRBJ2-7; abundance: .; CDR3nt: TGTGCCAGCAGCTTAGTTGCAGGGGACTACGAGCAGTACTTC; CDR3aa: CASSLVAGDYEQYF
v_gene: TRBV18; d_gene: TRBD1; j_gene: TRBJ2-7; abundance: .; CDR3nt: TGTGCCAGCTCCGGTACCAGGGACAGGGTTTCCTACGAGCAGTACTTC; CDR3aa: CASSGTRDRVSYEQYF
v_gene: TRBV2; d_gene: TRBD1; j_gene: TRBJ1-5; abundance: .; CDR3nt: TGTGCCAGCAGCGGGACAGGGACCGAGGCGCCCCAGCATTTT; CDR3aa: CASSGTGTEAPQHF
v_gene: TRBV25-1; d_gene: .; j_gene: TRBJ2-5; abundance: .; CDR3nt: TGTGCCAGCAGACCCGGGGGTAAGACCCAGTACTTC; CDR3aa: CASRPGGKTQYF
v_gene: TRBV27; d_gene: .; j_gene: TRBJ1-6; abundance: once; CDR3nt: TGTGCCAGCAGTTCCCGAGGGGGGGCTGGTTCACCCCTCCACTTT; CDR3aa: CASSSRGGAGSPLHF
v_gene: TRBV30; d_gene: .; j_gene: TRBJ2-7; abundance: .; CDR3nt: TGTGCCTGGAGTGGACAGGGAGGAGGATTGTACGAGCAGTACTTC; CDR3aa: CAWSGQGGGLYEQYF
v_gene: TRBV6-5; d_gene: .; j_gene: TRBJ2-7; abundance: .; CDR3nt: TGTGCCAGCAGGAACATGGGGAGTATTCAAGGCGAGCAGTACTTC; CDR3aa: CASRNMGSIQGEQYF
v_gene: TRBV5-6; d_gene: .; j_gene: TRBJ2-3; abundance: once; CDR3nt: TGTGCCAGCAGCTTGACTGCAAGATTGACAGATACGCAGTATTTT; CDR3aa: CASSLTARLTDTQYF
v_gene: TRBV4-2; d_gene: .; j_gene: TRBJ1-1; abundance: once; CDR3nt: TGTGCCAGCACGGCAGGGGTAGCCACTGAAGCTTTCTTT; CDR3aa: CASTAGVATEAFF
v_gene: TRBV6-5; d_gene: TRBD1; j_gene: TRBJ2-7; abundance: .; CDR3nt: TGTGCCAGCAGCCGAACAGGGGGAGGCTACGAGCAGTACTTC; CDR3aa: CASSRTGGGYEQYF
v_gene: TRBV5-1; d_gene: TRBD2; j_gene: TRBJ2-7; abundance: .; CDR3nt: TGCGCCAGCAGCCCAACCGCGGCGGGAGGTACGTACGAGCAGTACTTC; CDR3aa: CASSPTAAGGTYEQYF
v_gene: TRBV19; d_gene: TRBD1; j_gene: TRBJ1-6; abundance: .; CDR3nt: TGTGCCAGTAGTATGGGACAGGGGAATAATTCACCCCTCCACTTT; CDR3aa: CASSMGQGNNSPLHF
v_gene: TRBV5-1; d_gene: TRBD1; j_gene: TRBJ1-2; abundance: .; CDR3nt: TGCGCCAGCAGCTCGGGACAGGGGAGTAACTATGGCTACACCTTC; CDR3aa: CASSSGQGSNYGYTF
v_gene: TRBV9; d_gene: TRBD2; j_gene: TRBJ2-3; abundance: .; CDR3nt: TGTGCCAGCACCGGGGGGGGCGTCACAGATACGCAGTATTTT; CDR3aa: CASTGGGVTDTQYF
v_gene: TRBV7-9; d_gene: TRBD1; j_gene: TRBJ1-2; abundance: few; CDR3nt: TGTGCCAGCAGCTCGTATGAGGTTCAGGGGGCTAACTATGGCTACACCTTC; CDR3aa: CASSSYEVQGANYGYTF
v_gene: TRBV7-3; d_gene: TRBD2; j_gene: TRBJ2-1; abundance: once; CDR3nt: TGTGCCAGCAGCTTAACGGGTCCCACTAGCGGGAGGGCCAGGGCCTACAATGAGCAGTTCTTC; CDR3aa: CASSLTGPTSGRARAYNEQFF